This is a list of T cell receptor beta chains from one sample in a study of blood T cell repertoires in COVID-19. The method was immunoSEQ multiplex PCR; TCRdb's version includes in-frame clones alone and lacks a portion of them. The table lists some 300,000 clones, approximately 89% of them singletons. Sequences were obtained from PBMCs or T cells enriched from blood (not recorded which). The receptors here all came from a woman in her 50s who had been exposed to COVID-19. CDR3s include the opening cysteine and the closing phenylalanine or tryptophan. D genes are given only for firm matches. Clone size appears in some rows only: once, few, many, or a class for an expanded clone.

clone_size j_call v_call d_call cdr3_nt cdr3_aa
- TRBJ1-1 TRBV19 - TGTGCCAGTAGTACGACAGCGAACACTGAAGCTTTCTTT CASSTTANTEAFF
- TRBJ2-5 TRBV9 - TGTGCCAGCAGCGCGATGGCGGGGACGGTCCAAGAGACCCAGTACTTC CASSAMAGTVQETQYF
- TRBJ2-3 TRBV6-4 TRBD2 TGTGCCAGCAGTGACATCGGGGGGGATGGCACAGATACGCAGTATTTT CASSDIGGDGTDTQYF
- TRBJ2-1 TRBV9 TRBD2 TGTGCCAGCAGCGCCGGACTAGCGGGGGGCAATGAGCAGTTCTTC CASSAGLAGGNEQFF
- TRBJ2-3 TRBV7-2 TRBD2 TGTGCCAGCAGCCCCAGCGGGGGGGCCTTAGATACGCAGTATTTT CASSPSGGALDTQYF
- TRBJ1-2 TRBV19 TRBD1 TGTGCCAGTAGGGTCCGGGACAGTACTAACTATGGCTACACCTTC CASRVRDSTNYGYTF
- TRBJ1-6 TRBV4-1 TRBD1 TGCGCCAGCAGCCAAGGCGCAGGGGGCCTTTCACCCCTCCACTTT CASSQGAGGLSPLHF
- TRBJ2-5 TRBV6-1 - TGTGCCAGCAGTGAAGCGAGAGGGAGCCAAGAGACCCAGTACTTC CASSEARGSQETQYF
- TRBJ1-2 TRBV7-9 TRBD1 TGTGCCAGCAGCTTGGGGACAGGCCCTACTAACTATGGCTACACCTTC CASSLGTGPTNYGYTF
- TRBJ2-2 TRBV3-1/TRBV3-2 - TGTGCCAGCAGCCAGGGCGGGCGGGGCGGAGCCGGGGAGCTGTTTTTT CASSQGGRGGAGELFF
- TRBJ1-5 TRBV11-2 TRBD1 TGTGCCAGCAGCTTAGTACAGGGGGACAATCAGCCCCAGCATTTT CASSLVQGDNQPQHF
- TRBJ2-7 TRBV14 - TGTGCCAGCAGCCAAGTACAGGGCTCCTACGAGCAGTACTTC CASSQVQGSYEQYF
- TRBJ2-1 TRBV11-3 - TGTGCCAGCAGCCCCGGAAGGGGAAACAATGAGCAGTTCTTC CASSPGRGNNEQFF
- TRBJ2-2 TRBV3-1/TRBV3-2 TRBD1 TGTGCCAGCAGCCACGGGACAGCCACCGGGGAGCTGTTTTTT CASSHGTATGELFF
- TRBJ2-3 TRBV4-1 TRBD1 TGCGCCAGCAGCCGTGGGACAGGGCCAGATACGCAGTATTTT CASSRGTGPDTQYF
- TRBJ1-5 TRBV28 TRBD1 TGTGCCAGCAGTTTGACAGGGGGGGGTCAGCCCCAGCATTTT CASSLTGGGQPQHF
- TRBJ1-1 TRBV29-1 - TGCAGCGTCTTTCCCCGGGGATCAGCGAACACTGAAGCTTTCTTT CSVFPRGSANTEAFF
- TRBJ1-6 TRBV5-1 TRBD1 TGCGCCAGCAGCTACATCGGGACAGGGACACATGGGTCCTCCTATAATTCACCCCTCCACTTT CASSYIGTGTHGSSYNSPLHF
few TRBJ2-4 TRBV29-1 - TGCAGCGTTGACTGGGGGGTAGAAAACATTCAGTACTTC CSVDWGVENIQYF
- TRBJ1-2 TRBV6-5 - TGTGCCACTAAGGGACTGATTAACTATGGCTACACCTTC CATKGLINYGYTF
- TRBJ2-1 TRBV7-2 TRBD2 TGTGCCAGCAGCTTCGGGCTAGCGGGGGGGCACGATGAGCAGTTCTTC CASSFGLAGGHDEQFF
- TRBJ1-1 TRBV5-1 TRBD1 TGCGCCAGCAGCCCACAGACAGGGGGCGCGCCCAGCACTGAAGCTTTCTTT CASSPQTGGAPSTEAFF
- TRBJ1-4 TRBV14 - TGTGCCAGCAGGGACGCAGGGGTTTTGACCCGAAAACTGTTTTTT CASRDAGVLTRKLFF
- TRBJ2-7 TRBV9 TRBD2 TGTGCCAGCAGCGCGACTAGCGGGGGGAATTACGAGCAGTACTTC CASSATSGGNYEQYF
- TRBJ2-3 TRBV7-2 - TGTGCCAGCAGCTTTAGGGCGGGGACCACAGATACGCAGTATTTT CASSFRAGTTDTQYF
- TRBJ1-5 TRBV20-1 TRBD1 TGCAGTGCTAGGGATGGGACAGCCCAGCATTTT CSARDGTAQHF
- TRBJ1-2 TRBV28 TRBD1 TGTGCCAGCGCAGGGGGCGCTCGATTTGTCGGCTACACCTTC CASAGGARFVGYTF
once TRBJ2-3 TRBV4-1 - TGCGCCAGCAGCCATAGCCCAGGGGCCCCAGATACGCAGTATTTT CASSHSPGAPDTQYF
- TRBJ2-5 TRBV6-1 TRBD1 TGTGCCAGCAGTGACGGGACAGCAAGAGAGACCCAGTACTTC CASSDGTARETQYF
- TRBJ1-1 TRBV19 TRBD1 TGTGCCAGTAGTACTCAGACAGGGACTGAAGCTTTCTTT CASSTQTGTEAFF
- TRBJ1-4 TRBV2 - TGTGCCAGCAGCGAACATCAGGGGTTGGCTAATGAAAAACTGTTTTTT CASSEHQGLANEKLFF
- TRBJ2-3 TRBV7-8 - TGTGCCAGCAGCTTCACTAGCTCCACAGATACGCAGTATTTT CASSFTSSTDTQYF
few TRBJ1-2 TRBV3-1/TRBV3-2 TRBD1 TGTGCCAGCAGTCAACGGGAACAGGGGAGGTATGGCTACACCTTC CASSQREQGRYGYTF
- TRBJ2-3 TRBV1 - TGCACCAGCAGCCAAACCTGGAAAGACAGCATCCGCCTTAACAGCACAGATACGCAGTATTTT CTSSQTWKDSIRLNSTDTQYF
- TRBJ1-5 TRBV28 TRBD1 TGTGCCAGCAGTCCCACAGGGGATGGTCAGCCCCAGCATTTT CASSPTGDGQPQHF
- TRBJ1-2 TRBV4-1 TRBD1 TGCGCCAGCAGCCAGGGACAGGGGGCTGGAGGCTACACCTTC CASSQGQGAGGYTF
- TRBJ1-3 TRBV6-5 - TGTGCCAGCAGTCCGACAGCGTTTTCTGGAAACACCATATATTTT CASSPTAFSGNTIYF
once TRBJ2-3 TRBV7-9 - TGTGCCAGCAGCTTAAGCAGGGATGGTAGGCATACGCAGTATTTT CASSLSRDGRHTQYF
- TRBJ2-7 TRBV5-1 - TGCGCCAGCAGCTTCTCGGCGGGCAGCTCCTACGAGCAGTACTTC CASSFSAGSSYEQYF
- TRBJ1-4 TRBV2 - TGTGCCAGCAGTGAATTGGGAAGGGGAGAAAAACTGTTTTTT CASSELGRGEKLFF
once TRBJ2-1 TRBV7-9 TRBD2 TGTGCCAGCAGCTCCCTACTAGCGGGGGGGCTCAATGAGCAGTTCTTC CASSSLLAGGLNEQFF
- TRBJ1-4 TRBV7-2 - TGTGCCAGCAGCCTCAACAGGGTTGAAAAACTGTTTTTT CASSLNRVEKLFF
once TRBJ2-2 TRBV11-2 - TGTGCCAGCAGCTTATTGGGGCCACAGGCCGGGGAGCTGTTTTTT CASSLLGPQAGELFF
- TRBJ1-2 TRBV7-2 - TGTGCCAGCAGCAAGACAGATAACTATGGCTGCACCTTC CASSKTDNYGCTF
- TRBJ1-5 TRBV27 - TGTGCCAGCAGTTCCCAGGGTGATCAGCCCCAGCATTTT CASSSQGDQPQHF
- TRBJ1-5 TRBV2 TRBD1 TGTGCCAGCAGCGAAGACAGGGGACTAGGTTGGCCCCAGCATTTT CASSEDRGLGWPQHF
- TRBJ2-5 TRBV19 TRBD1 TGTGCCACCTTAAATTCCCAGGGGGCGGGGGAGACCCAGTACTTC CATLNSQGAGETQYF
- TRBJ2-5 TRBV12-3/TRBV12-4 - TGTGCCAGCACCCTAGGCGACGAGACCCAGTACTTC CASTLGDETQYF
- TRBJ1-1 TRBV28 - TGTGCCAGCACCCCCCGTGAGGGCCGGTGGACTGAAGCTTTCTTT CASTPREGRWTEAFF
many TRBJ2-7 TRBV7-9 - TGTGCCAGCAGCTCCCCGACGGCGGGACCCATGTTCTACGAGCAGTACTTC CASSSPTAGPMFYEQYF
- TRBJ2-7 TRBV5-1 - TGCGCCAGCAGGTCCTCCGGGACTGTCTCCTACGAGCAGTACTTC CASRSSGTVSYEQYF